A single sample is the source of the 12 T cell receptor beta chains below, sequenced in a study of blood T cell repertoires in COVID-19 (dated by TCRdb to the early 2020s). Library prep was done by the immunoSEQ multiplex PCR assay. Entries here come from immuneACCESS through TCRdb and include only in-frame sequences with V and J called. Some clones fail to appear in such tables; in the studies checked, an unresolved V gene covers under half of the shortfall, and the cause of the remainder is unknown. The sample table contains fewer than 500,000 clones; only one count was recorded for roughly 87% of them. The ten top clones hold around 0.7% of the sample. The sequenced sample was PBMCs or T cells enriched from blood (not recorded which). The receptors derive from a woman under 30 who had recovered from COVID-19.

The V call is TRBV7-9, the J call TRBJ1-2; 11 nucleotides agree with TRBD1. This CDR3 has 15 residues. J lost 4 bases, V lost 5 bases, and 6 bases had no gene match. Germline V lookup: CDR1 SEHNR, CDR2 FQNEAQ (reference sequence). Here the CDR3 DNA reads TGTGCCAGCAGCCTTCCGGACAGGGGGCTCTATGGCTACACCTTC. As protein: CASSLPDRGLYGYTF.

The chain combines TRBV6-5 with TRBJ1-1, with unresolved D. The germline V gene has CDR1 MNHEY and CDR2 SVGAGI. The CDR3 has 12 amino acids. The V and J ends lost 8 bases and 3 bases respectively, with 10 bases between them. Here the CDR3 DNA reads TGTGCCAGCTCAGGAGGACACACTGAAGCTTTCTTT. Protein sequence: CASSGGHTEAFF.

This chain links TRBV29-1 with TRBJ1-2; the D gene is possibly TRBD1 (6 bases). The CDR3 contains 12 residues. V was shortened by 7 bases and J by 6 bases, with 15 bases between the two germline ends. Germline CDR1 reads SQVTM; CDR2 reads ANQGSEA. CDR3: CSAAGDRDGYTF. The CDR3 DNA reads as TGCAGCGCAGCAGGGGATAGGGATGGCTACACCTTC.

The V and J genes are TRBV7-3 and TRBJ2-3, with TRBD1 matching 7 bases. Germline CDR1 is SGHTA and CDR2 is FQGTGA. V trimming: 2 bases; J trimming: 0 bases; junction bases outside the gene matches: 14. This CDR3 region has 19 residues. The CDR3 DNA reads TGTGCCAGCAGCTTACCCGAAACTCACAGGGGTTCTAGCACAGATACGCAGTATTTT. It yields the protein CASSLPETHRGSSTDTQYF.

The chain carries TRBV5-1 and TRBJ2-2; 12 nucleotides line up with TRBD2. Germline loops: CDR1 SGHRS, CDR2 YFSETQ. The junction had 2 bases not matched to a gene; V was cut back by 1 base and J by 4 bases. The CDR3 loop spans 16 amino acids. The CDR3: CASSLSSGGATGELFF. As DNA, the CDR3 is TGCGCCAGCAGCTTGTCTAGCGGGGGGGCCACCGGGGAGCTGTTTTTT.

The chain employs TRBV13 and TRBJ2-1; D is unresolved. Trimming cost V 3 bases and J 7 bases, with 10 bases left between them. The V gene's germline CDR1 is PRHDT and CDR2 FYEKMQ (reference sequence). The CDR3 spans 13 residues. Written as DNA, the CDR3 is TGTGCCAGCAGCTTCGCTGAGGTAAATGAGCAGTTCTTC. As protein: CASSFAEVNEQFF.

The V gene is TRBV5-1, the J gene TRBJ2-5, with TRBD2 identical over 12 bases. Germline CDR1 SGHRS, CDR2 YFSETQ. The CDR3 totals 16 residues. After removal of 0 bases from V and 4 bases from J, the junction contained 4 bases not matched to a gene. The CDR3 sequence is CASSLAPSGGAETQYF. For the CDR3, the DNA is TGCGCCAGCAGCTTGGCCCCTAGCGGGGGGGCAGAGACCCAGTACTTC.

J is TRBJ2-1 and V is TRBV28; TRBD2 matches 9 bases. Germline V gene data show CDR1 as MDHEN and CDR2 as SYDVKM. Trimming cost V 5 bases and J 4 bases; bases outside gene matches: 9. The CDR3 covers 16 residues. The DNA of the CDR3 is TGTGCCAGCAGTCCCGTTAGCGGGGGCCTTTACAATGAGCAGTTCTTC. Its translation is CASSPVSGGLYNEQFF.

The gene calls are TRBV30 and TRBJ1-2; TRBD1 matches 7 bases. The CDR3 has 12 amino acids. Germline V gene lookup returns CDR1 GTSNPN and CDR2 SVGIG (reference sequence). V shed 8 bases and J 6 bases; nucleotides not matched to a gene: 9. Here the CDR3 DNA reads TGTGCCCGAGGGGGCCCCGAGGATGGCTACACCTTC. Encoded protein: CARGGPEDGYTF.

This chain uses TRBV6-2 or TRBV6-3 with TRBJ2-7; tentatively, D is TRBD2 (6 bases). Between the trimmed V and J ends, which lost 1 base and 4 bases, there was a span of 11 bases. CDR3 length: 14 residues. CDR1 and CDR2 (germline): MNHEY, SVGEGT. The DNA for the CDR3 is TGTGCCAGCAGTTACTTACCGGAGGGGTACGAGCAGTACTTC. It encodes CASSYLPEGYEQYF.

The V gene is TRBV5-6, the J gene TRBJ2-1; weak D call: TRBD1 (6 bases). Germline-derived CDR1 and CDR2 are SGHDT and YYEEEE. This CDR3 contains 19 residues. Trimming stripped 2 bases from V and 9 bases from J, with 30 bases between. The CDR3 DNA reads TGTGCCAGCAGCTTATACGAGAGCATTCTGGGACATCCCTGGGGTGAGCAGTTCTTC. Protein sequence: CASSLYESILGHPWGEQFF.

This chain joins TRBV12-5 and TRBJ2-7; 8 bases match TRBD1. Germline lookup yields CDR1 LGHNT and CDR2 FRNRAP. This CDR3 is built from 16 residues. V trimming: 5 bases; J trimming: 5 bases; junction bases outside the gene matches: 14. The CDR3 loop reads CASGPGTGGVPDEQYF. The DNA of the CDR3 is TGTGCTAGTGGTCCCGGGACAGGAGGGGTTCCGGACGAGCAGTACTTC.